This paragraph covers one TCR beta chain sequence. Its antigen is currently unknown. These data belong to a study of CD4 T cells in relation to SARS-CoV-2 and coronaviruses. Study-wide results and caveats: Samples before the pandemic and after infection were not matched within any donor.

The unexposed donors gave CD4+ T cells in about 2010-2019, prior to COVID-19. The cells were cultured for 9 to 11 days before CD4+ T cells were isolated. This CDR3 comprises 13 residues. The germline V and J ends were trimmed by 8 bases and 2 bases, with 10 bases remaining between them. CDR1 and CDR2 (germline): MNHNY, SVGAGI (reference sequence). Profiled with immunoSEQ multiplex PCR; TCRdb holds only in-frame clones, not every one. The profile shows around 28,000 clones, roughly 69% of them singletons. The sequence was collected from a human donor in good health. Sequencing was performed on CD4+ T cells from PBMCs, cultured in vitro. The rearrangement uses TRBV6-6 and TRBJ2-1, with a tentative D call TRBD2 (6 bases). CDR3 in DNA: TGTGCCAGCGGGGGAGGAACCTACAATGAGCAGTTCTTC. Its translation is CASGGGTYNEQFF.